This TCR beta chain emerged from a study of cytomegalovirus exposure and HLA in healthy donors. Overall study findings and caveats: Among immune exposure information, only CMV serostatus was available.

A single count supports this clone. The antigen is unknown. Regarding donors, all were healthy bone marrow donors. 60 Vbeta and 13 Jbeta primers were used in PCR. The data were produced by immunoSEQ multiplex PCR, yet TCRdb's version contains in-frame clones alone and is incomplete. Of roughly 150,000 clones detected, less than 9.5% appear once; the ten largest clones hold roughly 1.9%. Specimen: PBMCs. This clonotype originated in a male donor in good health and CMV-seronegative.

CDR3 sequence reads: CASSVGESGGWRDTQYF. CDR3 DNA sequence: TGTGCCAGCAGCGTAGGCGAGAGCGGGGGGTGGAGAGATACGCAGTATTTT. The chain joins TRBV9 to TRBJ2-3; 9 bases fit TRBD2. The germline CDR1 and CDR2 sequences are SGDLS and YYNGEE. The CDR3 has 17 amino acids. Unmatched junction bases numbered 10, after V lost 0 bases and J lost 5 bases.